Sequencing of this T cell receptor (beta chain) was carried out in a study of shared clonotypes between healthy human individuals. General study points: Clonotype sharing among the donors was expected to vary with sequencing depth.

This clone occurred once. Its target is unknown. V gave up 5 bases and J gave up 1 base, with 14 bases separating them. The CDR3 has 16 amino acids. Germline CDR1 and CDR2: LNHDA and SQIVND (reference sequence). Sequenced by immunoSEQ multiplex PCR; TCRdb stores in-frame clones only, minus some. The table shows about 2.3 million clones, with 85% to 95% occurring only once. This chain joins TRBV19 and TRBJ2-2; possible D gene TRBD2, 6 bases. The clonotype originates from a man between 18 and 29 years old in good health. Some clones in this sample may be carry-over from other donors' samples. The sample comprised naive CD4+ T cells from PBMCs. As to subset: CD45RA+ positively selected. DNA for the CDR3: TGTGCCAGTAGTCCCCGATTTAGCGGGAACACCGGGGAGCTGTTTTTT. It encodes CASSPRFSGNTGELFF.